Here is one TCR beta chain with its context. This clone was seen a single time. The specificity of this receptor is unknown. Qualities for individual bases were not recorded, and no much larger clone is one base off. The data originate from a study of T cell responses to AZD1222 COVID-19 vaccine (dated by TCRdb to the early 2020s). At the level of the whole study: TCR sequencing was performed for 233 trial participants, of whom about 200 were given two doses of AZD1222 and 26 were given two doses of MenACWY control vaccine. Trial participants were enrolled by age into subgroups of 18-55, 56-69 and 70-plus years, and roughly 160, 29 and 62 TCR-sequenced participants, respectively, were included in these subgroups. The paper's findings and limits, for the study overall: Nearly half of unique spike-specific TCRs reportedly recognized epitopes outside regions mutated in the B.1.351 and B.1.1.7 variants. Spike-specific TCR breadth and depth rose significantly after two AZD1222 doses compared with day 0 and with MenACWY recipients. Only a handful of AZD1222 recipients were SARS-CoV-2 seropositive at baseline, limiting conclusions about previously exposed vaccinees. Participants were mostly white British and included more females than males, and it was suggested by the authors that clonal diversity may have been underestimated. CD4 TCRs associated with the vaccine covered the entire spike protein, and the dominant responses were in regions 160-218 and 743-854. No day 14 peak-response samples were available, so repertoires were characterized only after the peak T cell response. In the small 56-69-year group, the increase in depth fell short of significance, most likely because of low power.

The time point label on this specimen signifies: about 28 days (+/-7) after the second vaccine dose. What this sample's treatment or condition label stands for: meningococcal conjugate vaccine given as trial control. Vaccinee samples came from UK trials COV001 and COV002, including a single-blind randomized controlled phase 2/3 trial of AZD1222 (ChAdOx1 nCoV-19) in healthy adults. For TCRbeta chain sequencing, PBMC samples were collected from trial participants at day 0 and at day 28 after the second dose. The CDR3 regions of human TCRbeta chains were analyzed by immunosequencing. The original methods were these. Repertoire TCRs were checked for matches against a reference library of SARS-CoV-2-specific TCRs that had been generated using the MIRA antigen-specificity platform. Breadth was defined as the fraction of unique TCRs that were SARS-CoV-2-associated. Depth was defined as the fraction of total T cells that were SARS-CoV-2-associated. Using the MIRA data, every spike-specific TCR was mapped to the spike region that the TCR reacted to and assigned to either a CD4 or a CD8 class. Log10-transformed breadth and depth values were compared by one-way ANOVA with Sidak's multiple comparisons tests. This immuneACCESS table, as held by TCRdb, lists in-frame sequences with V and J called but not all clones. Of the missing ones, under half trace to an unresolved V gene in checked studies; the others have no known cause. The D gene and trimming were derived from the DNA, and the V and J assignments and clone size from that table. The sample has roughly 200,000 clones on record, roughly 94% of them singletons. In total, the top ten clones hold around 1.7% of the sample.

The sequence derives from an adult who received the MenACWY meningococcal vaccine as a control. Sequenced here: peripheral blood, sampled 28 days after the second dose of the MenACWY control vaccine.

The DNA reads TGTGCCAGCGGCGGGGGGGCGATCGGCAATCAGCCCCAGCATTTT. It is translated as CASGGGAIGNQPQHF. The receptor chain draws on TRBV6-5 and TRBJ1-5; possibly the D gene is TRBD1, per 6 matching bases. Based on the germline V gene, the CDR1 and CDR2 sequences are MNHEY and SVGAGI. Deletion took 8 bases off V and 2 bases off J, with a span of 16 bases between the germline ends. The CDR3 holds 15 amino acids from the cysteine to the phenylalanine. The entry retains the CDR3 DNA only, 45 bases that are in frame from base 1.